The rows below give T cell receptor beta chains drawn from one sample of a study of blood T cell repertoires in COVID-19. Produced via immunoSEQ multiplex PCR; TCRdb's table is partial and in-frame only. This repertoire shows about 230,000 clones, roughly 86% found once; its top ten account for about 4%. Sequences were obtained from PBMCs or T cells enriched from blood (not recorded which). Every receptor here comes from a woman in her 30s with acute COVID-19. Both conserved end residues are part of each CDR3. The order of the fields is clone size, D gene, V gene, J gene, CDR3 protein, CDR3 DNA. The D gene is left open where the match is weak. Size values are once, few and many counts, or a class for expanded clones, and some rows have none.

clone size: .
D gene: TRBD1
V gene: TRBV9
J gene: TRBJ2-7
CDR3 protein: CASSIHGTGYDEQYF
CDR3 DNA: TGTGCCAGCAGTATTCACGGGACAGGGTACGACGAGCAGTACTTC

clone size: .
D gene: TRBD2
V gene: TRBV13
J gene: TRBJ2-3
CDR3 protein: CASSSGPLAATDTQYF
CDR3 DNA: TGTGCCAGCAGCTCGGGGCCACTAGCGGCAACAGATACGCAGTATTTT

clone size: few
D gene: .
V gene: TRBV18
J gene: TRBJ1-2
CDR3 protein: CASSPSYTKTYGYTF
CDR3 DNA: TGTGCCAGCTCACCTTCTTACACGAAGACTTATGGCTACACCTTC

clone size: .
D gene: TRBD1
V gene: TRBV29-1
J gene: TRBJ2-7
CDR3 protein: CSVPGQGAIEQYF
CDR3 DNA: TGCAGCGTTCCGGGACAGGGGGCTATCGAGCAGTACTTC

clone size: .
D gene: TRBD1
V gene: TRBV13
J gene: TRBJ1-5
CDR3 protein: CASSQGAQGNQPQHF
CDR3 DNA: TGTGCCAGCAGCCAGGGGGCTCAAGGCAATCAGCCCCAGCATTTT

clone size: .
D gene: .
V gene: TRBV9
J gene: TRBJ1-3
CDR3 protein: CASSVGRLSGNTIYF
CDR3 DNA: TGTGCCAGCAGCGTAGGCAGGCTCTCTGGAAACACCATATATTTT

clone size: .
D gene: TRBD2
V gene: TRBV7-8
J gene: TRBJ2-5
CDR3 protein: CASSLASVAGVQETQYF
CDR3 DNA: TGTGCCAGCAGCTTAGCATCGGTAGCGGGGGTACAAGAGACCCAGTACTTC

clone size: .
D gene: TRBD1
V gene: TRBV19
J gene: TRBJ1-1
CDR3 protein: CASKGGRTKDMNTEAFF
CDR3 DNA: TGTGCCAGCAAAGGGGGCAGGACAAAAGACATGAACACTGAAGCTTTCTTT

clone size: .
D gene: .
V gene: TRBV7-8
J gene: TRBJ1-2
CDR3 protein: CASSSYQGNLYGYTF
CDR3 DNA: TGTGCCAGCAGCTCCTACCAGGGGAATCTCTATGGCTACACCTTC

clone size: .
D gene: TRBD2
V gene: TRBV5-4
J gene: TRBJ2-2
CDR3 protein: CASSLGGLAGGPYTGELFF
CDR3 DNA: TGTGCCAGCAGCTTGGGAGGACTAGCGGGGGGGCCTTATACCGGGGAGCTGTTTTTT

clone size: few
D gene: .
V gene: TRBV27
J gene: TRBJ2-7
CDR3 protein: CASRRRGSYEQYF
CDR3 DNA: TGTGCCAGCAGGAGACGGGGCTCCTACGAGCAGTACTTC

clone size: .
D gene: TRBD2
V gene: TRBV9
J gene: TRBJ2-2
CDR3 protein: CASSMGLAGRAGELFF
CDR3 DNA: TGTGCCAGCAGCATGGGACTAGCGGGGAGAGCCGGGGAGCTGTTTTTT

clone size: .
D gene: TRBD2
V gene: TRBV25-1
J gene: TRBJ2-3
CDR3 protein: CASSLTSGATQYF
CDR3 DNA: TGTGCCAGCAGTCTTACTAGCGGGGCTACGCAGTATTTT

clone size: once
D gene: TRBD2
V gene: TRBV19
J gene: TRBJ2-3
CDR3 protein: CASSGTSGTDTQYF
CDR3 DNA: TGTGCCAGTAGTGGGACTAGCGGCACAGATACGCAGTATTTT

clone size: .
D gene: TRBD1
V gene: TRBV18
J gene: TRBJ1-1
CDR3 protein: CASSPKTLGTGGLAEAFF
CDR3 DNA: TGTGCCAGCTCACCTAAGACACTAGGGACAGGCGGTTTAGCTGAAGCTTTCTTT

clone size: .
D gene: .
V gene: TRBV28
J gene: TRBJ1-1
CDR3 protein: CASSLLKRAFF
CDR3 DNA: TGTGCCAGCAGTTTACTCAAGAGAGCTTTCTTT

clone size: .
D gene: .
V gene: TRBV2
J gene: TRBJ2-6
CDR3 protein: CATAPRGPSGANVLTF
CDR3 DNA: TGTGCCACCGCTCCTCGCGGGCCCTCTGGGGCCAACGTCCTGACTTTC

clone size: .
D gene: TRBD1
V gene: TRBV11-3
J gene: TRBJ1-5
CDR3 protein: CASSVPRDSHPQPQHF
CDR3 DNA: TGTGCCAGCAGCGTCCCCCGGGACAGCCACCCTCAGCCCCAGCATTTT

clone size: .
D gene: TRBD2
V gene: TRBV7-2
J gene: TRBJ2-1
CDR3 protein: CASRPRGGNYNEQFF
CDR3 DNA: TGTGCCAGCAGGCCGCGGGGGGGGAATTACAATGAGCAGTTCTTC

clone size: .
D gene: TRBD1
V gene: TRBV18
J gene: TRBJ2-7
CDR3 protein: CASSPGGTAYEQYF
CDR3 DNA: TGTGCCAGCTCACCAGGTGGGACAGCCTACGAGCAGTACTTC

clone size: .
D gene: TRBD2
V gene: TRBV15
J gene: TRBJ2-7
CDR3 protein: CATSRDKAGGPDEQYF
CDR3 DNA: TGTGCCACCAGCAGAGATAAGGCGGGGGGGCCCGACGAGCAGTACTTC

clone size: .
D gene: .
V gene: TRBV7-3
J gene: TRBJ1-5
CDR3 protein: CASSLTRREPQHF
CDR3 DNA: TGTGCCAGCAGCTTAACGAGGAGGGAGCCCCAGCATTTT

clone size: once
D gene: TRBD1
V gene: TRBV30
J gene: TRBJ1-1
CDR3 protein: CAWSILQGAKAFF
CDR3 DNA: TGTGCCTGGAGTATACTACAGGGGGCTAAAGCTTTCTTT

clone size: .
D gene: .
V gene: TRBV15
J gene: TRBJ2-5
CDR3 protein: CATSRGGQTQYF
CDR3 DNA: TGTGCCACCAGCAGAGGGGGGCAGACCCAGTACTTC

clone size: .
D gene: TRBD2
V gene: TRBV19
J gene: TRBJ2-1
CDR3 protein: CASSIGESGGMEEQFF
CDR3 DNA: TGTGCCAGTAGTATAGGGGAGAGCGGGGGGATGGAAGAGCAGTTCTTC

clone size: .
D gene: TRBD1
V gene: TRBV6-2/TRBV6-3
J gene: TRBJ1-2
CDR3 protein: CASSFPQGAQIDGYTF
CDR3 DNA: TGTGCCAGCAGTTTCCCACAGGGGGCGCAAATCGATGGCTACACCTTC